This T cell receptor (beta chain) was obtained from a study of blood T cells in healthy people across ages. The study's findings and limits: Investigators treated diversity estimates from one million T cells as underestimates. Since the PBMCs were unsorted, naive and antigen-experienced cells could not be conclusively compared.

V lost 4 bases to trimming and J lost 3 bases, with 10 bases between them. The CDR3 consists of 13 residues. The germline V gene has CDR1 SGHTA and CDR2 FQGTGA. Next came a second PCR, run for about 6 to 12 cycles, which used a sample-barcoded 5' primer along with a J-beta primer mix. Each CDR3 protein is one row after TCRdb ran MiXCR on the 5' RACE reads. The sample includes 550,000 to 650,000 distinct CDR3 sequences, about 27% of them seen just once. Worth noting for this clonotype: Its antigen is not identified.

Isolation yielded PBMCs, at least 7 million per sample, in every case. The sample was also reused in another study, on T cells of mothers and their children.

This chain uses TRBV7-3 with TRBJ2-7; no clear D gene. The clonotype originates from a boy aged 2 to 9 in good health. Specimen: blood. The CDR3 protein is CASSSLDGYEQYF. Written as DNA, the CDR3 is TGTGCCAGCAGCTCCCTGGACGGCTACGAGCAGTACTTC.